The rows below give T cell receptor beta chains drawn from one sample of a study of shared clonotypes between healthy human individuals. Generated by immunoSEQ multiplex PCR, the TCRdb table keeps only in-frame clones and is missing some. This sample has about 2 million clones, with roughly 95% found just once. Sequencing was carried out using naive CD8+ T cells sorted from blood. The receptors originated from a man between 18 and 35 years old in good health. CDR3s include the opening cysteine and the closing phenylalanine or tryptophan. The D gene is left open where the match is weak. Rows give clone size only sometimes, using once, few, many, or a class for an expanded clone.

j_call v_call d_call clone_size cdr3_aa cdr3_nt
TRBJ2-7 TRBV6-6 NA NA CASSSFYEQYF TGTGCCAGCAGTTCGTTCTACGAGCAGTACTTC
TRBJ2-6 TRBV7-7 NA NA CASSQSPGANVLTF TGTGCTAGCAGTCAAAGCCCTGGGGCCAACGTCCTGACTTTC
TRBJ2-7 TRBV2 TRBD1 once CASSGTGLTYEQYF TGTGCCAGCAGTGGGACAGGTCTAACCTACGAGCAGTACTTC
TRBJ1-3 TRBV10-3 NA NA CAISSGEAGNTIYF TGTGCCATCAGCTCAGGGGAGGCTGGAAACACCATATATTTT
TRBJ1-1 TRBV10-1 NA NA CASSELPEATEAFF TGCGCCAGCAGTGAGCTTCCAGAGGCGACTGAAGCTTTCTTT
TRBJ2-2 TRBV19 NA few CASSMGWVGELFF TGTGCCAGTAGTATGGGTTGGGTCGGGGAGCTGTTTTTT
TRBJ2-4 TRBV4-2 TRBD1 NA CASSQEGIGTGEDKNIQYF TGTGCCAGCAGCCAAGAAGGAATCGGGACAGGGGAGGACAAAAACATTCAGTACTTC
TRBJ1-5 TRBV12-1 NA NA CASSFEETGDQPQHF TGTGCCAGCAGCTTTGAGGAGACAGGGGATCAGCCCCAGCATTTT
TRBJ2-1 TRBV27 NA NA CASSFNPLSHNEQFF TGTGCCAGCAGTTTCAACCCATTGTCCCACAATGAGCAGTTCTTC
TRBJ2-2 TRBV19 NA once CASSIPSDTGELFF TGTGCCAGTAGTATACCTAGCGACACCGGGGAGCTGTTTTTT
TRBJ2-7 TRBV6-1 NA NA CASSEAGSRDEQYF TGTGCCAGCAGTGAAGCAGGGAGCAGGGACGAGCAGTACTTC
TRBJ2-7 TRBV6-5 TRBD1 NA CASSSTGVSSYEQYF TGTGCCAGCAGTTCGACAGGGGTAAGCTCCTACGAGCAGTACTTC
TRBJ1-4 TRBV7-9 TRBD1 NA CASSLPAGTGGLDGEKLFF TGTGCCAGCAGCTTACCGGCCGGGACAGGGGGCTTGGATGGTGAAAAACTGTTTTTT
TRBJ1-1 TRBV11-2 NA NA CASSPDPGPANTEAFF TGTGCCAGCAGCCCGGATCCGGGACCAGCGAACACTGAAGCTTTCTTT
TRBJ2-5 TRBV5-4 TRBD1 NA CASSSYTGAEWETQYF TGTGCCAGCAGCTCATATACAGGGGCAGAGTGGGAGACCCAGTACTTC
TRBJ1-1 TRBV5-4 NA NA CASSSAWGIDTEAFF TGTGCCAGCAGCTCGGCTTGGGGGATCGACACTGAAGCTTTCTTT
TRBJ2-5 TRBV9 TRBD1 NA CASSIGTGGGETQYF TGTGCCAGCAGCATTGGGACAGGGGGCGGAGAGACCCAGTACTTC
TRBJ2-7 TRBV27 NA NA CASSSGPPPSYEQYF TGTGCCAGCAGTTCTGGCCCCCCTCCCTCCTACGAGCAGTACTTC
TRBJ1-2 TRBV7-6 NA NA CASSLDPGAGGYTF TGTGCCAGCAGCTTAGATCCAGGGGCCGGGGGCTACACCTTC
TRBJ2-7 TRBV5-4 NA NA CASSLRGASYEQYF TGTGCCAGCAGCTTGCGTGGAGCATCCTACGAGCAGTACTTC
TRBJ1-2 TRBV20-1 NA NA CSGWDYGYTF TGCAGTGGCTGGGATTACGGCTACACCTTC
TRBJ2-5 TRBV15 NA NA CATSRDIWGHQETQYF TGTGCCACCAGCAGAGATATCTGGGGGCACCAAGAGACCCAGTACTTC
TRBJ2-5 TRBV4-3 NA NA CASSPAGEPNSQETQYF TGCGCCAGCAGCCCAGCCGGGGAGCCGAATTCTCAAGAGACCCAGTACTTC
TRBJ2-7 TRBV6-6 NA NA CASSPLAPTWYEQYF TGTGCCAGCAGCCCCCTTGCCCCAACCTGGTACGAGCAGTACTTC
TRBJ2-7 TRBV27 NA NA CASASWGRPYEQYF TGTGCCAGCGCCTCTTGGGGGCGCCCATACGAGCAGTACTTC
TRBJ2-1 TRBV4-3 NA NA CASSQDLSTVANEQFF TGCGCCAGCAGCCAAGATCTAAGTACGGTGGCAAATGAGCAGTTCTTC
TRBJ2-7 TRBV15 NA NA CATSLRFSYEQYF TGTGCCACCAGCCTCAGATTCTCCTACGAGCAGTACTTC
TRBJ2-7 TRBV9 NA NA CASSVSSDYEQYF TGTGCCAGCAGCGTCTCATCAGACTACGAGCAGTACTTC
TRBJ2-7 TRBV6-5 NA NA CASSSGQLYEQYF TGTGCCAGCAGTTCGGGACAACTCTACGAGCAGTACTTC
TRBJ1-2 TRBV21-1 NA NA CASSKGGEDYGYTF TGTGCCAGCAGCAAAGGGGGGGAAGACTATGGCTACACCTTC
TRBJ2-7 TRBV27 TRBD2 NA CASNPGTSGHEQYF TGTGCCAGCAATCCCGGGACTAGCGGCCACGAGCAGTACTTC
TRBJ2-5 TRBV5-1 NA NA CASSLDADGRRETQYF TGCGCCAGCAGCTTAGATGCCGACGGAAGGAGGGAGACCCAGTACTTC
TRBJ1-2 TRBV4-1 NA NA CASSQDPGTSYGYTF TGCGCCAGCAGCCAAGACCCGGGGACAAGCTATGGCTACACCTTC
TRBJ1-1 TRBV4-1 NA NA CASSPTSFTEAFF TGCGCCAGCAGCCCTACAAGTTTCACTGAAGCTTTCTTT
TRBJ2-7 TRBV4-1 NA NA CASSPGLRSYEQYF TGCGCCAGCAGCCCCGGACTACGCTCTTACGAGCAGTACTTC
TRBJ1-2 TRBV9 NA NA CASSPTSFVDYGYTF TGTGCCAGCAGCCCTACGTCCTTCGTCGACTATGGCTACACCTTC
TRBJ2-7 TRBV5-4 NA NA CASSLGLGHTYEQYF TGTGCCAGCAGCTTAGGGCTGGGACATACCTACGAGCAGTACTTC
TRBJ2-2 TRBV19 NA many CASSMRVLANTGELFF TGTGCCAGTAGTATGCGTGTACTAGCGAACACCGGGGAGCTGTTTTTT
TRBJ1-5 TRBV7-9 NA NA CASSRGMDQPQHF TGTGCCAGCAGCCGAGGGATGGATCAGCCCCAGCATTTT
TRBJ2-7 TRBV30 NA NA CAWSADSYEQYF TGTGCCTGGAGTGCGGACAGCTACGAGCAGTACTTC
TRBJ2-3 TRBV7-9 NA NA CASSFPESSTDTQYF TGTGCCAGCAGCTTCCCGGAATCTAGCACAGATACGCAGTATTTT
TRBJ2-3 TRBV28 NA NA CASSLHEGSSSTDTQYF TGTGCCAGCAGTTTACACGAAGGCTCGTCTAGCACAGATACGCAGTATTTT
TRBJ1-2 TRBV28 NA NA CASSYTEGDYGYTF TGTGCCAGCAGTTATACAGAGGGAGACTATGGCTACACCTTC
TRBJ2-3 TRBV11-2 NA NA CASSPSAIPGVDTQYF TGTGCCAGCAGCCCCTCGGCCATACCTGGGGTAGATACGCAGTATTTT
TRBJ2-7 TRBV6-5 NA NA CASSPKDYQAYEQYF TGTGCCAGCAGTCCCAAAGACTATCAGGCCTACGAGCAGTACTTC
TRBJ2-7 TRBV5-1 NA once CASSLGLEGSYEQYF TGCGCCAGCAGCTTGGGACTTGAGGGGAGCTACGAGCAGTACTTC
TRBJ2-7 TRBV27 TRBD2 NA CASSPRLAVDYEQYF TGTGCCAGCAGTCCCCGACTAGCGGTGGACTACGAGCAGTACTTC
TRBJ2-1 TRBV27 NA once CASSLYARLDTYNEQFF TGTGCCAGCAGTTTATATGCCCGACTGGATACCTACAATGAGCAGTTCTTC
TRBJ2-1 TRBV7-9 TRBD1 NA CASSDRDSEQFF TGTGCCAGCAGCGACAGGGACAGTGAGCAGTTCTTC
TRBJ2-5 TRBV5-1 TRBD1 NA CASSLVAGGVRKTQYF TGCGCCAGCAGCTTGGTCGCAGGGGGCGTAAGAAAGACCCAGTACTTC
TRBJ2-7 TRBV4-1 NA NA CASSQVAFTYEQYF TGCGCCAGCAGCCAAGTAGCTTTTACCTACGAGCAGTACTTC
TRBJ2-3 TRBV7-9 NA NA CASSLGVDTQYF TGTGCCAGCAGCTTGGGGGTCGATACGCAGTATTTT
TRBJ2-3 TRBV7-2 TRBD2 NA CASSLDLTSGADTQYF TGTGCCAGCAGCTTAGACCTAACTAGCGGGGCAGATACGCAGTATTTT
TRBJ2-7 TRBV5-6 NA once CASSFYAPDAVHEQYF TGTGCCAGCAGCTTTTACGCCCCTGATGCGGTCCACGAGCAGTACTTC
TRBJ2-1 TRBV19 TRBD1 NA CASSIRDRGFDEQFF TGTGCCAGTAGTATTAGGGACAGGGGGTTTGATGAGCAGTTCTTC